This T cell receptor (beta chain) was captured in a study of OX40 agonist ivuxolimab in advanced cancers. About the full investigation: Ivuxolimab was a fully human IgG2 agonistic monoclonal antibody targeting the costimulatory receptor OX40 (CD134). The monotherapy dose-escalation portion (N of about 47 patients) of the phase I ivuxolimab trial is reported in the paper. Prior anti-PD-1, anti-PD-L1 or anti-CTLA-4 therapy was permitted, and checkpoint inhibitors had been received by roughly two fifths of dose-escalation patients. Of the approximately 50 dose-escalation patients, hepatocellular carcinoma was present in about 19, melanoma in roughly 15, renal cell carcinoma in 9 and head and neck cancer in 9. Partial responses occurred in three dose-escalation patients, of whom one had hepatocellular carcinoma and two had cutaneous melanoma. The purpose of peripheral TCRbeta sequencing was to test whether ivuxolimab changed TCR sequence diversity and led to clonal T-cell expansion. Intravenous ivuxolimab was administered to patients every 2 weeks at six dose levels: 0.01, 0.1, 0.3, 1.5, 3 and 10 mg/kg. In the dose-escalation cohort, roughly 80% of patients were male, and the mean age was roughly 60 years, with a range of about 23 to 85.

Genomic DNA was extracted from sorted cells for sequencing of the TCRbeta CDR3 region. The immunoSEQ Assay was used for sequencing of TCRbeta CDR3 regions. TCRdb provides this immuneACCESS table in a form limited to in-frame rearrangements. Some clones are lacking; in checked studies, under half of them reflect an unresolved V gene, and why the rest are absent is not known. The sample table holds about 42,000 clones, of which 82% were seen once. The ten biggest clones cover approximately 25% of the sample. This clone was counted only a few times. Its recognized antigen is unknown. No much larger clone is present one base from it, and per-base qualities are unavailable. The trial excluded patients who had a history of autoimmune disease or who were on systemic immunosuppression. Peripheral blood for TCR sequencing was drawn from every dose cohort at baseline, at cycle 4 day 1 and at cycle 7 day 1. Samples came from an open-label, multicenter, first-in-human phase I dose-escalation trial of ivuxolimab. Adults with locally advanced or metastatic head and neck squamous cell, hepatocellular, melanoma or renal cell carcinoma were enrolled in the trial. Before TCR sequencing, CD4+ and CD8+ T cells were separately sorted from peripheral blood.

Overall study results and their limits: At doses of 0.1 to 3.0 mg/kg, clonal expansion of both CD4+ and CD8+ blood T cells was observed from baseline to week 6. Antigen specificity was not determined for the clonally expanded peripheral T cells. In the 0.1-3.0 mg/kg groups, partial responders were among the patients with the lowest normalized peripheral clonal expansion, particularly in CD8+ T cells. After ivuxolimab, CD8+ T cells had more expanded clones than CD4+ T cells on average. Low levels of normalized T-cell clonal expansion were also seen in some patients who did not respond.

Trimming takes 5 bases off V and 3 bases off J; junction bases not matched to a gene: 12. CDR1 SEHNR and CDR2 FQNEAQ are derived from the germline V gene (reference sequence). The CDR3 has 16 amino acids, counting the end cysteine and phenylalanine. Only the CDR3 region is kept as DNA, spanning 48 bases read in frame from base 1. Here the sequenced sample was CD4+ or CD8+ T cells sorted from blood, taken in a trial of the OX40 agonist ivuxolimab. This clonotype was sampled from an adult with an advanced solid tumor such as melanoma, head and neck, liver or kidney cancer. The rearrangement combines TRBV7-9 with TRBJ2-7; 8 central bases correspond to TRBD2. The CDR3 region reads CASSPGVGLEVYEQYF. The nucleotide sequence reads TGTGCCAGCAGCCCGGGGGTGGGACTAGAAGTCTACGAGCAGTACTTC.